The 12 T cell receptor beta chains reported below all come from one sample, sequenced in a study of cytomegalovirus exposure and HLA in healthy donors (dated 2017 in TCRdb). Receptor amplification or capture employed the immunoSEQ multiplex PCR assay. The table comes from immuneACCESS by way of TCRdb, which keeps in-frame sequences with V and J called. Part of the clones is missing from these tables; in studies checked, under half for an unresolved V gene and the rest for unknown reasons. The sample contains about 200,000 clones, over 80% of them found a single time. The ten largest clones capture roughly 6% of the sample. The specimen sequenced was PBMCs. All receptors derive from a woman under 30 in good health and CMV-seronegative.

The rearrangement joins TRBV30 to TRBJ1-5, with unresolved D. The CDR3 extends over 14 amino acids. CDR1 is GTSNPN, CDR2 SVGIG, per germline (reference sequence). Trimming pared 0 bases from V and 2 bases from J, leaving 8 bases between. DNA for the CDR3: TGTGCCTGGAGTGTACTGCGGGGCAATCAGCCCCAGCATTTT. Residues: CAWSVLRGNQPQHF. Looking up the rest from reference TRBV30 and TRBJ1-5 gives the full variable domain: SQTIHQWPATLVQPVGSPLSLECTVEGTSNPNLYWYRQAAGRGLQLLFYSVGIGQISSEVPQNLSASRPQDRQFILSSKKLLLSDSGFYLCAWSVLRGNQPQHFGDGTRLSIL.

The V call is TRBV27, the J call TRBJ2-7; 14 positions agree with TRBD2. Germline V gene data show CDR1 as MNHEY and CDR2 as SMNVEV (reference sequence). CDR3 length: 20 residues. The ends lost 5 bases at V and 1 base at J; junction bases unmatched: 16. CDR3 in DNA: TGTGCCAGCAGTCCCCATAAACTCGGACTAGCGGGAGGCTCGTCCTACGAGCAGTACTTC. Translated, it gives CASSPHKLGLAGGSSYEQYF.

This clone was detected once. V is TRBV9 and J is TRBJ2-2; tentatively, D is TRBD2 (5 bases). Germline CDR1 is SGDLS and CDR2 is YYNGEE. Between the trimmed V and J ends, which lost 4 bases and 7 bases, there was a span of 8 bases. The length of the CDR3 is 12 residues. The CDR3 loop is CASSPEGGELFF. The DNA for the CDR3 is TGTGCCAGCAGCCCCGAGGGCGGGGAGCTGTTTTTT.

The chain has TRBV5-1 and TRBJ2-3, with 11 bases matching TRBD2. Germline CDR1 reads SGHRS; CDR2 reads YFSETQ. CDR3 length: 16 amino acids. Trimming removed 2 bases from V and 0 bases from J; junction bases left unmatched: 2. The DNA for the CDR3 is TGCGCCAGCAGCTTTAGCGGGGGGGCTAGCACAGATACGCAGTATTTT. Translation gives CASSFSGGASTDTQYF.

The chain has TRBV27 and TRBJ1-1, with 8 bases lining up with TRBD1. Germline loops: CDR1 MNHEY, CDR2 SMNVEV (reference sequence). Trimming cost V 6 bases and J 1 base; bases outside gene matches: 7. The CDR3 has 15 residues. CDR3 sequence: CASRGDRTSNTEAFF. In DNA form, the CDR3 reads TGTGCCAGCAGGGGGGACAGGACCTCGAACACTGAAGCTTTCTTT.

The chain links TRBV28 to TRBJ2-1; 7 bases fit TRBD2. The junction had 6 bases not matched to a gene; V was cut back by 3 bases and J by 4 bases. The germline gives CDR1 MDHEN, CDR2 SYDVKM. This CDR3 comprises 15 residues. CDR3 DNA: TGTGCCAGCAGTTTCGAAGCGGGAACATACAATGAGCAGTTCTTC. It yields the protein CASSFEAGTYNEQFF.

The V and J genes are TRBV28 and TRBJ1-1; the match to TRBD1 covers 9 bases. Germline values: CDR1 MDHEN, CDR2 SYDVKM. The CDR3 is 14 amino acids. V gave up 5 bases and J gave up 5 bases; unmatched junction bases: 6. The chain's CDR3 is CASSRQGGRTEAFF. DNA for the CDR3: TGTGCCAGCAGTCGACAGGGGGGGAGGACTGAAGCTTTCTTT. The full variable domain, completed using reference TRBV28 and TRBJ1-1, is DVKVTQSSRYLVKRTGEKVFLECVQDMDHENMFWYRQDPGLGLRLIYFSYDVKMKEKGDIPEGYSVSREKKERFSLILESASTNQTSMYLCASSRQGGRTEAFFGQGTRLTVV.

The rearrangement joins TRBV28 to TRBJ2-7; D is perhaps TRBD1 (6 bases). V lost 4 bases and J lost 3, with 19 bases in between. Germline loops: CDR1 MDHEN, CDR2 SYDVKM. The CDR3 covers 16 residues. CDR3 bases: TGTGCCAGCAGTTGGATTGGACAGAGCAGGTACTACGAGCAGTACTTC. Amino acids: CASSWIGQSRYYEQYF.

The genes are TRBV9 and TRBJ2-6; either TRBD1 or TRBD2 may supply D (6 bases each). The V end lost 3 bases, the J end lost 0 bases, and 16 bases lay between the germline ends. Germline CDR1 and CDR2: SGDLS and YYNGEE. This CDR3 contains 18 residues. The CDR3 DNA sequence: TGTGCCAGCAGCGGGGGGGCGCAGGGCAACTCTGGGGCCAACGTCCTGACTTTC. Translation: CASSGGAQGNSGANVLTF.

In this sample, this clone turned up once. The chain joins TRBV7-9 to TRBJ2-2; no definite D call. V shed 2 bases and J shed 5 bases, with 6 bases lying between them. The CDR3 consists of 13 residues. The V gene's germline CDR1 is SEHNR and CDR2 FQNEAQ (reference sequence). Here the CDR3 DNA reads TGTGCCAGCAGCTTATCCGGGACCGGGGAGCTGTTTTTT. Its protein is CASSLSGTGELFF.

DNA for the CDR3: TGTGCCAGCAGCATCGGGACTAGCGCCTACGAGCAGTACTTC. The encoded protein is CASSIGTSAYEQYF. The V call is TRBV5-8, the J call TRBJ2-7, with TRBD2 matching over 10 bases. The J segment lost 2 bases and the V segment lost 4 bases, leaving 3 bases of the junction unmatched. Per the germline V gene, CDR1 is SGHTS and CDR2 is YDEGEE. The CDR3 length is 14 residues.

The rearrangement uses TRBV7-2 and TRBJ1-5; D remains ambiguous. Germline V gene data show CDR1 as SGHTA and CDR2 as FQGNSA. The ends were cut back, 0 bases at V and 5 bases at J, with 5 bases in the middle. The CDR3 sequence is 13 residues long. The DNA of the CDR3 is TGTGCCAGCAGCTTAGCCGGTCATCAGCCCCAGCATTTT. Translating gives CASSLAGHQPQHF.